Below, one T cell receptor (beta chain) is given with its context. Libraries were prepared by immunoSEQ multiplex PCR; TCRdb keeps only in-frame clonotypes and omits some of them. Among about 130,000 clones listed, approximately 84% were seen once. This specimen comes from a study of PD-L1 blockade in urothelial cancer. The CDR3 sequence is 17 residues long. CDR1 SEHNR and CDR2 FQNEAQ come from the germline V gene (reference sequence). Trimming took 3 bases from V and 2 from J; bases not matched to a gene: 11. The time point: pretreatment peripheral blood. The material sequenced was PBMCs, taken around atezolizumab (anti-PD-L1) treatment. This sequence joins TRBV7-9 and TRBJ2-7; 9 nucleotides agree with TRBD2. The sequence derives from a man in his forties or fifties with urothelial cancer. This CDR3 reads CASSLGGGLAATYEQYF. CDR3 in DNA: TGTGCCAGCAGCTTGGGGGGGGGACTAGCCGCCACCTACGAGCAGTACTTC.